This note documents a single TCR beta chain sequence. One end of the junction does not line up with germline, which may come from a read error. Produced via immunoSEQ multiplex PCR; TCRdb's table is partial and in-frame only. There are around 280,000 clones in the sample; around 90% occur only once, and about 6.1% lies in the top ten. The CDR3 covers 15 residues. Germline CDR1 reads SSHAT; CDR2 reads FNYEAQ (reference sequence). The data are from a study of blood T cell repertoires in COVID-19. In terms of age and location, participants ranged from roughly 18 to 95 years and lived in fewer than 30 US areas. Cohort 3 donors were reported recovered after two negative PCRs, clearance, or symptom resolution.

What was sequenced was PBMCs or T cells enriched from blood (not recorded which). The V call is TRBV7-7, the J call TRBJ2-5; 8 bases line up with TRBD1. The source of this sequence is a woman aged 35 to 49 who had recovered from COVID-19. This chain's CDR3 is CASSLGQGAQETQYF. The CDR3 DNA reads as TGTGCTAGCAGCTTAGGACAGGGAGCCCAAGAGACCCAGTACTTC. Full variable domain (rest looked up from reference TRBV7-7 and TRBJ2-5): GAGVSQSPRYKVTKRGQDVTLRCDPISSHATLYWYQQALGQGPEFLTYFNYEAQPDKSGLPSDRFSAERPEGSISTLTIQRTEQRDSAMYRCASSLGQGAQETQYFGPGTRLLVL.